This T cell receptor (beta chain) emerged from a study of blood T cell repertoires in COVID-19 (dated by TCRdb to between 2020 and 2021). For context, the study as a whole: The collaborator samples originated in the United States, Italy and Spain and spanned the acute and convalescent phases of COVID-19. The material from the prospective study consisted of cDNA or gDNA derived from T cells, B-cell-depleted T cells, or PBMCs. The dataset comprised deeply sampled blood TCRbeta repertoires from subjects exposed to, actively infected with, or recovered from COVID-19. The repertoires were released in a freely available public database intended as a resource for research on the immune response to SARS-CoV-2. Samples were obtained from the ongoing ImmuneRACE study (first 160 participants) and from 1,254 subjects provided by 6 global collaborators. Sample metadata almost always included a de-identified subject ID, COVID-19 status, age in years and sex. HLA class I and class II types, where available, came from metadata supplied by the sample provider rather than from assay-based typing.

To note about this clone: No cognate antigen has been identified for it. No much larger clonotype is one base removed from it; base qualities were not supplied.

One collaborating source in Seattle enrolled patients during active infection and followed them longitudinally through the course of disease. The collaborating institutions used their own protocols to collect whole blood in K2EDTA tubes. For TCRbeta analysis, collaborator samples were shipped as frozen whole blood, as isolated PBMCs, or as DNA extracted from either sample type. The immunoSEQ Assay, a bias-controlled multiplex PCR, was used to amplify TCRbeta CDR3 regions from genomic DNA. The authors' pipeline ran thus. The number of nucleated cells in each sample was estimated by amplification of reference gene primers within the assay. Sequence reads were collapsed and filtered to measure the absolute abundance of every unique TCRbeta CDR3 rearrangement. Productive Simpson clonality was computed per sample as the square root of Simpson's diversity index over productive rearrangements. TCRdb mirrors the immuneACCESS table, restricted to in-frame sequences. Some clones are absent from its copies; in checked studies, under half trace to an unresolved V gene, and the reason for the others is unknown. V, J and clone size are taken as reported in that table, and D and trimming were inferred from the DNA itself. This sample has 200,000 to 250,000 clones in its table, and approximately 85% of those were observed once. The ten top clones hold approximately 2.4% of the sample.

Overall study results and their limits: The amount of clinical and demographic metadata varied by source and participant and was provided uncurated.

Sequenced material: peripheral blood. This TCR was recovered from a woman aged 70-85 years with COVID-19, enrolled during active disease.

The DNA sequence is TGTGCCAGCAGTGAAGTGGGGGGGATAAACACCGGGGAGCTGTTTTTT. The encoded protein is CASSEVGGINTGELFF. The chain was built from TRBV2 and TRBJ2-2, and 7 bases in between align with TRBD2. From V the trimming removes 1 base and from J it removes 2 bases, while the gene matches leave 4 bases of the junction unaccounted for. CDR1 SNHLY and CDR2 FYNNEI are derived from the germline V gene. The CDR3, from cysteine to phenylalanine, totals 16 residues. The only DNA kept is the CDR3, 48 bases in frame from the first base.